This TCR beta chain was profiled in a study of T cell changes during pregnancy in multiple sclerosis. Sequencing used immunoSEQ multiplex PCR; TCRdb keeps in-frame clones, though not all of them. Of about 56,000 clones in the sample, about 91% were seen once. Germline CDR1 SEHNR, CDR2 FQNEAQ (reference sequence). The V gene lost 5 bases and the J gene lost 7 bases, with 20 bases spanning the gap. The CDR3 sequence is 15 residues long. This sequence originates from a female donor with multiple sclerosis, enrolled in a pregnancy study. This sequence joins TRBV7-9 and TRBJ1-2; possibly TRBD1 for D (6 bases). This specimen was CD4+ T cells from peripheral blood mononuclear cells, taken in the second trimester of pregnancy. The CDR3 nucleotides read TGTGCCAGCAGCCTCGGGGGCACGGGGGGTCTTGGCTACACCTTC. Residues: CASSLGGTGGLGYTF.